A single sample gave rise to the 26 T cell receptor beta chains below, sequenced in a study of cytomegalovirus exposure and HLA in healthy donors. PCR used 60 Vbeta primers and 13 Jbeta primers. Clones were read by immunoSEQ multiplex PCR, and TCRdb kept only the in-frame ones, dropping some. The table records nearly 200,000 clones, 70% to 80% of them present only once. Sequences were obtained from PBMCs. These receptors were obtained from a male donor in good health and CMV-seropositive.

This rearrangement joins TRBV5-6 to TRBJ1-1; 8 bases line up with TRBD1. Germline values: CDR1 SGHDT, CDR2 YYEEEE. The CDR3 has 16 residues. The ends lost 2 bases at V and 7 bases at J; junction bases unmatched: 13. In nucleotides, the CDR3 is TGTGCCAGCAGCTTCCTAAATGAAGACAGGGGTGGTGAAGCTTTCTTT. The encoded protein is CASSFLNEDRGGEAFF.

V gene TRBV28 combines with J gene TRBJ2-7, with 8 positions matching TRBD1. The CDR3 has 14 amino acids. CDR1 and CDR2 from the germline V gene are MDHEN and SYDVKM. Unmatched junction bases numbered 7, after V lost 6 bases and J lost 3 bases. Here the CDR3 reads CASRRGQALYEQYF. The CDR3 nucleotides are TGTGCCAGCAGACGGGGACAGGCCCTCTACGAGCAGTACTTC.

The chain employs TRBV4-3 and TRBJ1-5; D is perhaps TRBD1 (6 bases). Germline V gene data show CDR1 as LGHNA and CDR2 as YSLEER. The CDR3 extends over 13 amino acids. V lost 3 bases to trimming and J lost 6 bases, with 9 bases between them. The CDR3 protein is CASSHLGAQPQHF. The CDR3 nucleotides read TGCGCCAGCAGCCATTTGGGGGCTCAGCCCCAGCATTTT.

The chain has TRBV7-2 and TRBJ1-3, with a tentative D call TRBD1 (5 bases). This CDR3 has 16 residues. The germline V gene has CDR1 SGHTA and CDR2 FQGNSA. Between the trimmed V and J ends, which lost 1 base and 3 bases, there was a span of 13 bases. The CDR3 sequence is CASSLGAGYSGNTIYF. The DNA for the CDR3 is TGTGCCAGCAGCTTAGGGGCAGGGTACAGTGGAAACACCATATATTTT.

The genes are TRBV6-1 and TRBJ1-1; perhaps TRBD1 as D (5 bases). V lost 6 bases and J lost 4, with 15 bases in between. Germline V gives CDR1 MNHNS, CDR2 SASEGT. The CDR3 length is 14 residues. Here the CDR3 reads CASRPVLGGTEAFF. CDR3 in DNA: TGTGCCAGCAGACCCGTTCTCGGGGGCACTGAAGCTTTCTTT.

V usage is TRBV6-5 and J usage is TRBJ2-7; 12 bases agree with TRBD2. The germline gives CDR1 MNHEY, CDR2 SVGAGI. Trimming cost V 0 bases and J 6 bases; bases outside gene matches: 6. The CDR3 sequence is 16 residues long. CDR3 DNA sequence: TGTGCCAGCAGTTACTCGAGACTAGCGGGAGTCTCCGAGCAGTACTTC. Translating it yields CASSYSRLAGVSEQYF.

The chain couples TRBV19 to TRBJ1-2, with D tentatively TRBD1 (5 bases). Looked up from germline, CDR1 is LNHDA and CDR2 is SQIVND (reference sequence). With 6 bases removed from V and 3 bases from J, the gap between germline ends came to 14 bases. The CDR3 is 14 residues long. CDR3 residues: CASSQGSKDYGYTF. The DNA of the CDR3 is TGTGCCAGTAGCCAGGGCTCGAAGGACTATGGCTACACCTTC.

The chain carries TRBV4-1 and TRBJ2-2, with D perhaps TRBD1 (6 bases). CDR1 and CDR2 from the germline V gene are MGHRA and YSYEKL. This CDR3 contains 16 residues. V gave up 3 bases and J gave up 0 bases, with 11 bases separating them. The CDR3 loop is CASSQRAGANTGELFF. CDR3 nucleotide sequence: TGCGCCAGCAGCCAGCGGGCAGGGGCGAACACCGGGGAGCTGTTTTTT.

With regard to this clone: The same CDR3 arises from other DNA sequences in this sample as well. V is TRBV5-6 and J is TRBJ2-5; 7 bases fit TRBD1. Germline V gene sequence: CDR1 SGHDT, CDR2 YYEEEE. With V trimmed by 4 bases and J by 0 bases, 9 bases remained unmatched. The CDR3 totals 16 residues. DNA for the CDR3: TGTGCCAGCAGCCCCTGGGACAGCTTGTACCAAGAGACCCAGTACTTC. Protein sequence: CASSPWDSLYQETQYF.

The V gene is TRBV5-8, the J gene TRBJ2-5; 10 bases agree with TRBD2. This CDR3 has 15 amino acids. Germline-derived CDR1 and CDR2 are SGHTS and YDEGEE. After removal of 2 bases from V and 2 bases from J, the junction contained 3 bases not matched to a gene. The CDR3 region has the DNA TGTGCCAGCAGCTTTAGCGGGAGGACTCAAGAGACCCAGTACTTC. Encoded protein: CASSFSGRTQETQYF.

The genes are TRBV4-2 and TRBJ2-7, with a possible D match to TRBD2 (6 bases). CDR3 length: 16 residues. The germline V gene encodes CDR1 LGHNA and CDR2 YNFKEQ. Trimming pared 0 bases from V and 0 bases from J, leaving 12 bases between. In nucleotides, the CDR3 is TGTGCCAGCAGCCAAGATGAGGGAGGAGACTCCTACGAGCAGTACTTC. Translation gives CASSQDEGGDSYEQYF.

The chain carries TRBV15 and TRBJ2-1; 13 bases match TRBD2. The germline gives CDR1 LNHNV, CDR2 YYDKDF (reference sequence). This CDR3 region has 19 residues. V lost 3 bases to trimming and J lost 4 bases; unmatched junction nucleotides: 12. The CDR3 coding sequence is TGTGCCACCAGCAGCCCCGGGACTAGCGGGAATCTTGGGTACAATGAGCAGTTCTTC. Translation: CATSSPGTSGNLGYNEQFF.

Written as DNA, the CDR3 is TGTGCCAGCACCAGTTCTGGTTCCTACGAGCAGTACTTC. It translates to CASTSSGSYEQYF. V and J are TRBV11-3 and TRBJ2-7, with D uncertain. The length of the CDR3 is 13 residues. Germline V gene lookup returns CDR1 SGHNT and CDR2 YENEEA. V was pared by 7 bases and J by 1 base, with 11 bases between.

V and J are TRBV10-1 and TRBJ2-1; 7 bases fit TRBD1. The J segment lost 10 bases and the V segment lost 3 bases, leaving 6 bases of the junction unmatched. This CDR3 region has 13 residues. CDR1 WNHNN and CDR2 SYGVQD come from the germline V gene (reference sequence). The chain's CDR3 is CASSDDRVGEQFF. CDR3 in DNA: TGCGCCAGCAGTGATGACAGGGTGGGGGAGCAGTTCTTC.

V and J are TRBV29-1 and TRBJ2-7, with TRBD2 as a possible D gene (7 bases). The V gene lost 7 bases and the J gene lost 5 bases, with 21 bases spanning the gap. The germline V gene has CDR1 SQVTM and CDR2 ANQGSEA. The CDR3 covers 14 residues. DNA for the CDR3: TGCAGCGCCACGTGGGGGGGCCTCTCGGACGAGCAGTACTTC. Translated, it gives CSATWGGLSDEQYF.

The chain employs TRBV5-4 and TRBJ2-5, with 8 bases aligning to TRBD2. The assigned J gene may be wrong: the sequence end matches TRBJ2-7 better. The CDR3 runs 15 residues. Germline V gene sequence: CDR1 SGHNT, CDR2 YYREEE (reference sequence). This CDR3 is CASSLYSGVAYEQYF. The CDR3, as DNA: TGTGCCAGCAGCCTCTATAGCGGGGTAGCCTACGAGCAGTACTTC.

J is TRBJ2-7 and V is TRBV7-6; D might be TRBD1 (5 bases). The CDR3 length is 15 residues. CDR1 is SGHVS, CDR2 FNYEAQ, per germline. The ends were cut back, 0 bases at V and 2 bases at J, with 11 bases in the middle. The CDR3 loop reads CASSLASEGAYEQYF. The CDR3 nucleotides are TGTGCCAGCAGCTTAGCCAGTGAAGGGGCCTACGAGCAGTACTTC.

The chain uses TRBV28 and TRBJ2-7, with D hard to call. The germline V gene has CDR1 MDHEN and CDR2 SYDVKM. With 8 bases removed from V and 2 bases from J, the gap between germline ends came to 10 bases. The CDR3 is made up of 12 amino acids. The CDR3 here is CASEAEPYEQYF. CDR3 sequence (DNA): TGTGCCAGCGAGGCGGAACCCTACGAGCAGTACTTC.

The chain is built from TRBV5-1 and TRBJ1-4, with TRBD1 identical over 7 bases. The CDR3 consists of 15 residues. The germline V gene has CDR1 SGHRS and CDR2 YFSETQ. J gave up 3 bases and V 4 bases, and 6 bases lay outside the gene matches. CDR3 in DNA: TGCGCCAGCAGCCTACAGGGGCAGTCTAATGAAAAACTGTTTTTT. It is translated as CASSLQGQSNEKLFF.

V is TRBV18 and J is TRBJ1-2; TRBD1 is a possible D gene (6 bases). The CDR3 runs to 14 residues. V was clipped by 3 bases and J by 2 bases, with 10 bases between them. The germline CDR1 and CDR2 sequences are KGHSH and LQKENI. DNA of the CDR3: TGTGCCAGCTCACCCGCAGGGGTAAACTATGGCTACACCTTC. Protein: CASSPAGVNYGYTF.

Only one count was recorded for this clone. The chain links TRBV18 to TRBJ1-1; weak D call: TRBD1 (6 bases). The CDR3 sequence is 15 residues long. The V end was cut by 1 base, the J end by 4 bases, with 13 bases between. The germline gives CDR1 KGHSH, CDR2 LQKENI. The chain's CDR3 is CASSPLSQGSTEAFF. The CDR3 DNA sequence: TGTGCCAGCTCACCACTATCTCAGGGGAGCACTGAAGCTTTCTTT.

The rearrangement uses TRBV9 and TRBJ2-3; 10 bases agree with TRBD2. The CDR3 totals 16 residues. CDR1 SGDLS and CDR2 YYNGEE come from the germline V gene. V shed 0 bases, J shed 2 bases, and the junction held 3 bases outside the gene matches. DNA of the CDR3: TGTGCCAGCAGCGTAGGGACTAGCGGCAACACAGATACGCAGTATTTT. Encoded protein: CASSVGTSGNTDTQYF.

This sequence joins TRBV27 and TRBJ2-2; no firm D call. CDR1 MNHEY and CDR2 SMNVEV come from the germline V gene (reference sequence). V was pared by 3 bases and J by 10 bases, with 15 bases between. The CDR3 totals 14 residues. This CDR3 is CASSFLRARMELFF. The CDR3 DNA sequence: TGTGCCAGCAGTTTTCTCCGAGCGCGAATGGAGCTGTTTTTT.

The rearrangement links TRBV5-1 to TRBJ2-7; D gene uncertain. The CDR3 is 14 amino acids. Germline-derived CDR1 and CDR2 are SGHRS and YFSETQ. V gave up 0 bases and J gave up 2 bases, with 9 bases separating them. The CDR3 DNA reads TGCGCCAGCAGCTTGGCCCTGCAGACCTACGAGCAGTACTTC. Translation gives CASSLALQTYEQYF.

The chain is built from TRBV2 and TRBJ2-1; D uncertain. CDR1 is SNHLY, CDR2 FYNNEI, per germline. The CDR3 spans 14 residues. Trimming took off 9 bases at V and 8 bases at J, with 20 bases between the two ends. CDR3 region: CARLKPIVVDEQFF. The CDR3, as DNA: TGTGCCAGGCTGAAGCCCATCGTAGTCGATGAGCAGTTCTTC.

CDR3 bases: TGTGCCAGCGCGCCGGGACAGGGTATTACTGAGCAGTTCTTC. Translation gives CASAPGQGITEQFF. The chain links TRBV18 to TRBJ2-1; the match to TRBD1 covers 9 bases. V was clipped by 8 bases and J by 9 bases; unmatched bases: 11. The CDR3 consists of 14 residues. Germline lookup yields CDR1 KGHSH and CDR2 LQKENI. Supplemented by reference TRBV18 and TRBJ2-1, the full variable domain reads NAGVMQNPRHLVRRRGQEARLRCSPMKGHSHVYWYRQLPEEGLKFMVYLQKENIIDESGMPKERFSAEFPKEGPSILRIQQVVRGDSAAYFCASAPGQGITEQFFGPGTRLTVL.